This section outlines one T cell receptor (beta chain) sequence together with its context. Its antigen is unknown. This record comes from a study of cytomegalovirus exposure and HLA in healthy donors. For the study at large: Unique TCRs numbering some 80 million, obtained from HLA-typed donors, made up an early data release. Findings and limits, study-wide: A later analysis linked a missense variant in DCLRE1C to the trimming of TCR beta V and J genes.

Use of 60 Vbeta and 13 Jbeta primers characterized the PCR. Profiled with immunoSEQ multiplex PCR; TCRdb holds only in-frame clones, not every one. Among over 70,000 clones, just over 75% were seen once, and the ten largest hold 2.5% to 3.5%. The V gene end was trimmed by 5 bases and the J gene end by 4 bases; junction bases not matched to a gene: 4. Germline V gene sequence: CDR1 SGHTA, CDR2 FQGTGA. The CDR3 runs 16 residues. Sequenced: PBMCs. The receptor was derived from a man aged 50 to 60 in good health and CMV-seropositive. The gene calls are TRBV7-3 and TRBJ2-3; 15 bases are shared with TRBD2. The CDR3 here is CASSGGTSGRPDTQYF. The CDR3 region has the DNA TGTGCCAGCAGCGGAGGGACTAGCGGGAGGCCAGATACGCAGTATTTT.